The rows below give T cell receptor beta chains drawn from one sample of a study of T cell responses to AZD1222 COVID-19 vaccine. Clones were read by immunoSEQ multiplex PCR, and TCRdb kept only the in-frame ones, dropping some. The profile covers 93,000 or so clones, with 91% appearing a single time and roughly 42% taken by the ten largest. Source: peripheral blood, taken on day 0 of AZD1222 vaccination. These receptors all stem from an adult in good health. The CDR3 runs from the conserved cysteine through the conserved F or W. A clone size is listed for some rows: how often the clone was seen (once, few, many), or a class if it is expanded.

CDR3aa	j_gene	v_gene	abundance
CASSTAVGRAEQFF	TRBJ2-1	TRBV19	.
CSVFLAGANEQFF	TRBJ2-1	TRBV29-1	once
CASSLAPGFNYGYTF	TRBJ1-2	TRBV5-5	.
CASSRGDQPQHF	TRBJ1-5	TRBV7-9	.
CASRETGGGSYEQYF	TRBJ2-7	TRBV6-5	.
CASRAILLESRRYGYTF	TRBJ1-2	TRBV5-1	.
CASSLGTAGIYEQYF	TRBJ2-7	TRBV5-1	.
CASSRETGSSPLHF	TRBJ1-6	TRBV5-6	.
CASSPGVQAAGELFF	TRBJ2-2	TRBV18	once
CASSIAVGQGATGELFF	TRBJ2-2	TRBV19	.
CASSARLAGGSDTQYF	TRBJ2-3	TRBV7-6	.
CASSSGTSGSDTQYF	TRBJ2-3	TRBV10-2	.
CASTITGRAPYEQYF	TRBJ2-7	TRBV28	.
CASSPGLALNNEQFF	TRBJ2-1	TRBV5-1	.
CASSGREGGNTIYF	TRBJ1-3	TRBV6-2/TRBV6-3	once
CASWRTNNSPLHF	TRBJ1-6	TRBV6-5	.
CASSSGTSGGDYNEQFF	TRBJ2-1	TRBV5-5	.
CASSRGDSYEQYF	TRBJ2-7	TRBV18	.
CASRSHPGVYEQYF	TRBJ2-7	TRBV5-1	.
CASSPPTGENEKLFF	TRBJ1-4	TRBV25-1	.
CASHTLGVSAYEQYF	TRBJ2-7	TRBV30	.
CASSIVFSRVPSYEQYF	TRBJ2-7	TRBV19	.